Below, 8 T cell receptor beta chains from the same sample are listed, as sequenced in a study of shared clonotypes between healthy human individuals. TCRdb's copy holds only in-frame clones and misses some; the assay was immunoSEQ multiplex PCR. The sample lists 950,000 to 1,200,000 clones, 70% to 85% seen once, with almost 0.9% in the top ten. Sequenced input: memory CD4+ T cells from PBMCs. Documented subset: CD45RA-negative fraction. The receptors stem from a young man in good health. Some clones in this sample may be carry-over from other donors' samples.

Written as DNA, the CDR3 is TGTGCCAGCGCACCCAGAAGGACCGGCGTGGCCGGGGAGCTGTTTTTT. This codes for CASAPRRTGVAGELFF. The rearrangement uses TRBV25-1 and TRBJ2-2; D gene uncertain. Looked up from germline, CDR1 is MGHDK and CDR2 is SYGVNS. V was trimmed by 8 bases and J by 6 bases, leaving 22 bases between them. The CDR3 has 16 residues.

CDR3 amino acids: CASSLADNLQETQYF. DNA of the CDR3: TGTGCCAGCAGTTTAGCGGACAATCTCCAAGAGACCCAGTACTTC. This chain uses TRBV28 with TRBJ2-5; possible D gene TRBD1, 5 bases. Germline CDR1 and CDR2: MDHEN and SYDVKM. The CDR3 covers 15 residues. Between the trimmed V and J ends, which lost 2 bases and 1 base, there was a span of 11 bases.

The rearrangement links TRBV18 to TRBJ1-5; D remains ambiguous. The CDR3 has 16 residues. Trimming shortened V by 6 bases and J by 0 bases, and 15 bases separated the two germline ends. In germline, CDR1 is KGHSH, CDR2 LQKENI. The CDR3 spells CASSPQGPISNQPQHF. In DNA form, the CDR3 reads TGTGCCAGCTCCCCGCAAGGTCCAATTAGCAATCAGCCCCAGCATTTT. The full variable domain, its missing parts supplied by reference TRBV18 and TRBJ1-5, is NAGVMQNPRHLVRRRGQEARLRCSPMKGHSHVYWYRQLPEEGLKFMVYLQKENIIDESGMPKERFSAEFPKEGPSILRIQQVVRGDSAAYFCASSPQGPISNQPQHFGDGTRLSIL.

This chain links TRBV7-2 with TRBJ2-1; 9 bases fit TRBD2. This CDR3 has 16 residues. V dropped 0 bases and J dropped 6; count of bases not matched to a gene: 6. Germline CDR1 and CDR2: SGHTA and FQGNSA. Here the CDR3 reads CASSLALAGWFNEQFF. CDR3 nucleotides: TGTGCCAGCAGCTTAGCTCTAGCGGGATGGTTCAATGAGCAGTTCTTC.

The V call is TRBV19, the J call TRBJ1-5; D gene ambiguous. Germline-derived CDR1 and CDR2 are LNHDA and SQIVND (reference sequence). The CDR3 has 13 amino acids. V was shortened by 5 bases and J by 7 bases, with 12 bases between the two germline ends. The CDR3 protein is CASSLWSLQPQHF. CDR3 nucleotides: TGTGCCAGTAGTCTCTGGAGTCTCCAGCCCCAGCATTTT.

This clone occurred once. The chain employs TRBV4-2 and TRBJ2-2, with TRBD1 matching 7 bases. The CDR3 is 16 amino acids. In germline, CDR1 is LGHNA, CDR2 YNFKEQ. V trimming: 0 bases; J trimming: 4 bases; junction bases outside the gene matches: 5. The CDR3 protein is CASSQDRQGGTGELFF. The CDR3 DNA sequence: TGTGCCAGCAGCCAAGATCGACAGGGCGGCACCGGGGAGCTGTTTTTT.

The CDR3 sequence is CASKSGPSGANVLTF. In DNA form, the CDR3 reads TGTGCCAGCAAGTCGGGACCCTCTGGGGCCAACGTCCTGACTTTC. This chain links TRBV5-6 with TRBJ2-6, with D perhaps being TRBD1 or TRBD2 (5 bases each). The CDR3 is 15 amino acids. V lost 6 bases to trimming and J lost 0 bases, with 10 bases between them. Germline loops: CDR1 SGHDT, CDR2 YYEEEE. Combining the CDR3 with reference TRBV5-6 and TRBJ2-6 gives the whole variable domain DAGVTQSPTHLIKTRGQQVTLRCSPKSGHDTVSWYQQALGQGPQFIFQYYEEEERQRGNFPDRFSGHQFPNYSSELNVNALLLGDSALYLCASKSGPSGANVLTFGAGSRLTVL.

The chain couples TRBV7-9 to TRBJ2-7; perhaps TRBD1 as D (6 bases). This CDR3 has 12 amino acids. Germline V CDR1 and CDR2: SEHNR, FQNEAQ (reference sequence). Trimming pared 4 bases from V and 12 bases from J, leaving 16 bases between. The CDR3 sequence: CASSSDSGVMYF. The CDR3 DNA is TGTGCCAGCAGCTCCGATTCAGGGGTTATGTACTTC. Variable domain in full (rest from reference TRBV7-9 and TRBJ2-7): DTGVSQNPRHKITKRGQNVTFRCDPISEHNRLYWYRQTLGQGPEFLTYFQNEAQLEKSRLLSDRFSAERPKGSFSTLEIQRTEQGDSAMYLCASSSDSGVMYFGPGTRLTVT.